What follows describes a single TCR beta chain. The antigen is unknown. These data are taken from a study of monozygotic twins with cystic fibrosis. Findings of the study overall: In 13 of 16 pairs, V gene usage was closest to the co-twin's.

Looked up from germline, CDR1 is MGHRA and CDR2 is YSYEKL. The CDR3 totals 14 residues. V was trimmed by 0 bases and J by 7 bases, leaving 12 bases between them. The data were produced by immunoSEQ multiplex PCR, yet TCRdb's version contains in-frame clones alone and is incomplete. The sample lists roughly 15,000 clones; about 93% were seen once. V gene TRBV4-1 combines with J gene TRBJ2-5; D gene unclear. The specimen sequenced was blood. The receptor's source is a girl aged 2 to 10 with cystic fibrosis. CDR3 sequence: CASSQDWAAGTQYF. CDR3 in DNA: TGCGCCAGCAGCCAAGATTGGGCGGCTGGGACCCAGTACTTC.